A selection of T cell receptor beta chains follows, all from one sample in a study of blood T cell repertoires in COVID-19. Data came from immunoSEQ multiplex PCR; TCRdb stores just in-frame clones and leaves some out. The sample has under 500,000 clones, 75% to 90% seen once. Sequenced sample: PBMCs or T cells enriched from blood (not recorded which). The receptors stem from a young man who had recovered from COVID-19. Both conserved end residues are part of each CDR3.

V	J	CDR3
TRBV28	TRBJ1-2	CASRERQGFYGYTF
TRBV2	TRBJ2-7	CASRKGAGGAYEQYF
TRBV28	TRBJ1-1	CASNSAMNTEAFF
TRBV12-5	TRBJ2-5	CASGLTGFLQETQYF
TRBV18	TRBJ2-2	CASSQTGLGLHTGELFF
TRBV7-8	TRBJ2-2	CASSLWKIGPGAGELFF
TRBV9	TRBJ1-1	CASSPLQVLEAFF
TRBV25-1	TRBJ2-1	CASSAGTGVYNEQFF
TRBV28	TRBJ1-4	CASSSFPGNNEKLFF
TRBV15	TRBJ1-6	CATSRTGITSSPLHF
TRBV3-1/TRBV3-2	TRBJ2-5	CASSQDKGQGKETQYF
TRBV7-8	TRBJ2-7	CASSFGTGFWYEQYF
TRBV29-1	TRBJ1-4	CSVAFTGGGQKLFF
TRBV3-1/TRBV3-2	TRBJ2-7	CASSQDGLAGAYEQYF
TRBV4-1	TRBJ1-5	CASSQDGPGKSNQPQHF
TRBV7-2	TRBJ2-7	CASSLSGLYEQYF
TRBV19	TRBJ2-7	CASSVGGRSYEQYF
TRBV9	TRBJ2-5	CASSVVPTSQETQYF
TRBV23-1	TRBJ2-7	CASSHSTRRDGDSYEQYF
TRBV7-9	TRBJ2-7	CASRPGTSYEQYF
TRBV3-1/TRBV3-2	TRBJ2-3	CASSQVSWRQLITDTQYF
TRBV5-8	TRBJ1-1	CASSLPGPEAFF
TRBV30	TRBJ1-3	CAWSYQGGNTIYF
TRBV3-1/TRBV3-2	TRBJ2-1	CVSSRGLAAYNEQFF
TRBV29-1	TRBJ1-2	CSVEGLNGYTF
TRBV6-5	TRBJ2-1	CASSRESPFYEQFF
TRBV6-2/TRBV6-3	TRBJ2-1	CASSRRLGSYNEQFF
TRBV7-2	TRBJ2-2	CASSLGTISGRARTGELFF
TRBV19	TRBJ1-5	CASSRDRSNQPQHF
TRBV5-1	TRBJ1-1	CASSPDGGKATEAFF
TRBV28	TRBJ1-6	CASSLRGRGTSPLHF
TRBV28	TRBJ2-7	CASSSSGTGLFYEQYF
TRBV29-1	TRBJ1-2	CSVEDRIGGQGYGYTF
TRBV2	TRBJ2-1	CASSSLAGAYNEQFF
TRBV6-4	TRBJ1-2	CASSDSGGFYGYTF
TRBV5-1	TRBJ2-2	CASSLSSSATGELFF
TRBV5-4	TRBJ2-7	CASSLDSPSYEQYF
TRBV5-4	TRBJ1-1	CASSWETGGLLGTEAFF
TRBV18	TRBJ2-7	CASSHRTAHQAIRDYEQYF
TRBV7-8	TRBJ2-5	CASSLASGTSYGTETQYF
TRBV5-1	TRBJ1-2	CASSLEIPGVGYTF
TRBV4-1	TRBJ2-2	CASSQDFWTSARGGELFF
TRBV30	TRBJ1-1	CAWSVRYSGNTEAFF
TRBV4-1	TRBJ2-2	CASSQKQPTGGRVTGELFF
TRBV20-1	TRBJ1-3	CSASPGGPGNTIYF
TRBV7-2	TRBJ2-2	CASSPTSGANTGELFF
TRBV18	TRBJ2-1	CASSSTESTFSYNEQFF
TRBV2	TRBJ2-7	CASSERSLVQYF
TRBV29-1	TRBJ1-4	CSVVGDNEKLFF
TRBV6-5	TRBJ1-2	CASSYRGQDGGYTF
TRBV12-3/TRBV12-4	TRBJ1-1	CASSLRREGAFF
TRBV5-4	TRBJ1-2	CASSLVTGGYGYTF
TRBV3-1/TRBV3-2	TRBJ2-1	CASTHRGSSYNEQFF
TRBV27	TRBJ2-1	CASSFAGGPSNEQFF
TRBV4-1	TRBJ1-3	CASSQVPGGLGYTIYF
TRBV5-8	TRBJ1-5	CASSHVTGGEPQHF
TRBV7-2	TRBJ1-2	CASSPIGSGGYYGYTF